This is a list of T cell receptor beta chains from one sample in a study of T cell responses to AZD1222 COVID-19 vaccine. The table came from immunoSEQ multiplex PCR; TCRdb's copy has only in-frame clones and leaves some out. Seen here are fewer than 120,000 clones, 81% observed once, and the top ten hold 3.5% to 5%. Sequencing used peripheral blood, obtained on day 0 of AZD1222 vaccination. The receptors were sampled from an adult in good health. The CDR3 runs from the conserved cysteine through the conserved F or W. The order of the fields is D gene, V gene, clone size, J gene, CDR3 protein, CDR3 DNA. A D gene is named only where the DNA matches it firmly. Expanded clones get a size class; other rows say once, few or many, or leave the size out.

d_call: -
v_call: TRBV28
clone_size: -
j_call: TRBJ1-1
cdr3_aa: CASSLKWGLTTEAFF
cdr3_nt: TGTGCCAGCAGTTTAAAATGGGGTTTAACCACTGAAGCTTTCTTT

d_call: TRBD1
v_call: TRBV28
clone_size: -
j_call: TRBJ2-1
cdr3_aa: CASSKDRNEQFF
cdr3_nt: TGTGCCAGCAGTAAGGACAGGAATGAGCAGTTCTTC

d_call: -
v_call: TRBV4-1
clone_size: -
j_call: TRBJ2-7
cdr3_aa: CASSQEAGNEQYF
cdr3_nt: TGCGCCAGCAGCCAAGAAGCCGGGAACGAGCAGTACTTC

d_call: TRBD1
v_call: TRBV2
clone_size: -
j_call: TRBJ1-1
cdr3_aa: CASRSDRAQAEAFF
cdr3_nt: TGTGCCAGCAGGTCAGACAGGGCCCAAGCCGAAGCTTTCTTT

d_call: -
v_call: TRBV28
clone_size: -
j_call: TRBJ1-3
cdr3_aa: CASSLVQLSSGNTIYF
cdr3_nt: TGTGCCAGCAGTTTAGTACAACTTTCCTCTGGAAACACCATATATTTT

d_call: -
v_call: TRBV9
clone_size: -
j_call: TRBJ1-1
cdr3_aa: CASSVGGVMNTEAFF
cdr3_nt: TGTGCCAGCAGCGTAGGAGGGGTCATGAACACTGAAGCTTTCTTT

d_call: TRBD1
v_call: TRBV28
clone_size: -
j_call: TRBJ2-7
cdr3_aa: CASRPYRGDYEQYF
cdr3_nt: TGTGCCAGCAGACCCTACAGGGGGGACTACGAGCAGTACTTC

d_call: -
v_call: TRBV7-3
clone_size: -
j_call: TRBJ2-6
cdr3_aa: CASSLTVSGANVLTF
cdr3_nt: TGTGCCAGCAGCTTGACAGTCTCTGGGGCCAACGTCCTGACTTTC

d_call: -
v_call: TRBV7-2
clone_size: -
j_call: TRBJ2-1
cdr3_aa: CASSLAFRRDNEQFF
cdr3_nt: TGTGCCAGCAGCTTAGCGTTCCGGCGGGACAATGAGCAGTTCTTC

d_call: TRBD1
v_call: TRBV6-2/TRBV6-3
clone_size: few
j_call: TRBJ1-2
cdr3_aa: CASSYRRQGGYGYTF
cdr3_nt: TGTGCCAGCAGTTACAGGAGACAGGGTGGTTATGGCTACACCTTC

d_call: TRBD1
v_call: TRBV6-5
clone_size: -
j_call: TRBJ1-1
cdr3_aa: CASIRQGRNTEAFF
cdr3_nt: TGTGCCAGCATTAGACAGGGGAGGAACACTGAAGCTTTCTTT

d_call: -
v_call: TRBV27
clone_size: -
j_call: TRBJ2-1
cdr3_aa: CASSAKGLGGSSYNEQFF
cdr3_nt: TGTGCCAGCAGTGCAAAGGGGTTGGGGGGAAGCTCCTACAATGAGCAGTTCTTC

d_call: -
v_call: TRBV18
clone_size: -
j_call: TRBJ1-2
cdr3_aa: CASSPGDGYTF
cdr3_nt: TGTGCCAGCTCACCGGGCGATGGCTACACCTTC

d_call: -
v_call: TRBV29-1
clone_size: -
j_call: TRBJ1-5
cdr3_aa: CSVEQGRGQPQHF
cdr3_nt: TGCAGCGTTGAACAGGGAAGGGGTCAGCCCCAGCATTTT

d_call: -
v_call: TRBV2
clone_size: once
j_call: TRBJ2-7
cdr3_aa: CASSDSGQDYEQYF
cdr3_nt: TGTGCCAGCAGTGACTCCGGACAAGACTACGAGCAGTACTTC

d_call: -
v_call: TRBV9
clone_size: -
j_call: TRBJ2-5
cdr3_aa: CASSPRGEETQYF
cdr3_nt: TGTGCCAGCAGCCCGCGCGGGGAAGAGACCCAGTACTTC

d_call: TRBD2
v_call: TRBV6-5
clone_size: -
j_call: TRBJ2-3
cdr3_aa: CASSLAGGTPDTQYF
cdr3_nt: TGTGCCAGCAGTCTAGCGGGGGGGACCCCCGATACGCAGTATTTT

d_call: -
v_call: TRBV29-1
clone_size: -
j_call: TRBJ1-1
cdr3_aa: CSVEPGRSVAFF
cdr3_nt: TGCAGCGTTGAACCAGGGAGGAGTGTAGCTTTCTTT

d_call: -
v_call: TRBV10-3
clone_size: -
j_call: TRBJ1-5
cdr3_aa: CAISLDKDQPQHF
cdr3_nt: TGTGCCATCAGCCTGGACAAGGATCAGCCCCAGCATTTT

d_call: -
v_call: TRBV6-5
clone_size: -
j_call: TRBJ1-6
cdr3_aa: CASRMTTDSWSPLHF
cdr3_nt: TGTGCCAGCAGAATGACGACTGACTCGTGGTCACCCCTCCACTTT

d_call: -
v_call: TRBV18
clone_size: -
j_call: TRBJ2-2
cdr3_aa: CASSARLPRTGELFF
cdr3_nt: TGTGCCAGCTCAGCTCGTCTCCCACGCACCGGGGAGCTGTTTTTT

d_call: -
v_call: TRBV2
clone_size: -
j_call: TRBJ1-1
cdr3_aa: CASSVPRMNTEAFF
cdr3_nt: TGTGCCAGCAGTGTCCCCAGGATGAACACTGAAGCTTTCTTT

d_call: -
v_call: TRBV6-2/TRBV6-3
clone_size: -
j_call: TRBJ2-2
cdr3_aa: CASSYSRPGAYTGELFF
cdr3_nt: TGTGCCAGCAGTTACTCTCGCCCGGGGGCTTACACCGGGGAGCTGTTTTTT

d_call: TRBD1
v_call: TRBV28
clone_size: once
j_call: TRBJ1-2
cdr3_aa: CASSVGTGVNGYTF
cdr3_nt: TGTGCCAGCAGTGTAGGGACAGGGGTAAATGGCTACACCTTC

d_call: TRBD1
v_call: TRBV3-1/TRBV3-2
clone_size: -
j_call: TRBJ1-1
cdr3_aa: CASSQEDRAYGTEAFF
cdr3_nt: TGTGCCAGCAGCCAAGAAGACAGGGCTTACGGCACTGAAGCTTTCTTT

d_call: -
v_call: TRBV7-9
clone_size: -
j_call: TRBJ1-5
cdr3_aa: CASSLAGKKSEPQHF
cdr3_nt: TGTGCCAGCAGCTTAGCAGGGAAGAAGAGCGAGCCCCAGCATTTT

d_call: -
v_call: TRBV11-2
clone_size: -
j_call: TRBJ2-5
cdr3_aa: CASTPLQAQETQYF
cdr3_nt: TGTGCCAGCACCCCACTCCAGGCCCAAGAGACCCAGTACTTC

d_call: -
v_call: TRBV2
clone_size: -
j_call: TRBJ2-3
cdr3_aa: CASSELLQRDTQYF
cdr3_nt: TGTGCCAGCAGTGAACTCTTGCAGCGAGATACGCAGTATTTT

d_call: -
v_call: TRBV6-5
clone_size: -
j_call: TRBJ1-3
cdr3_aa: CASSYSALSSGNTIYF
cdr3_nt: TGTGCCAGCAGTTACTCGGCCTTGAGCTCTGGAAACACCATATATTTT

d_call: -
v_call: TRBV3-1/TRBV3-2
clone_size: -
j_call: TRBJ2-5
cdr3_aa: CASSNRQQQETQYF
cdr3_nt: TGTGCCAGCAGCAATCGACAGCAACAAGAGACCCAGTACTTC

d_call: TRBD1
v_call: TRBV2
clone_size: -
j_call: TRBJ1-5
cdr3_aa: CASSQGVQPQHF
cdr3_nt: TGTGCCAGCAGCCAGGGGGTCCAGCCCCAGCATTTT

d_call: TRBD2
v_call: TRBV14
clone_size: few
j_call: TRBJ2-7
cdr3_aa: CASSHAGLAVSEQYF
cdr3_nt: TGTGCCAGCAGCCATGCGGGACTAGCGGTTTCCGAGCAGTACTTC

d_call: -
v_call: TRBV21-1
clone_size: -
j_call: TRBJ2-1
cdr3_aa: CASSPFRNKEVYNEQFF
cdr3_nt: TGTGCCAGCAGCCCTTTCAGGAACAAAGAGGTTTACAATGAGCAGTTCTTC

d_call: -
v_call: TRBV28
clone_size: -
j_call: TRBJ1-3
cdr3_aa: CASSPQGWGVGNTIYF
cdr3_nt: TGTGCCAGCAGCCCACAGGGTTGGGGGGTCGGAAACACCATATATTTT

d_call: TRBD1
v_call: TRBV9
clone_size: -
j_call: TRBJ1-5
cdr3_aa: CASSATGGGNQPQHF
cdr3_nt: TGTGCCAGCAGCGCTACAGGGGGCGGCAATCAGCCCCAGCATTTT

d_call: -
v_call: TRBV19
clone_size: -
j_call: TRBJ2-3
cdr3_aa: CASSVGHMQYF
cdr3_nt: TGTGCCAGTAGTGTGGGACATATGCAGTATTTT

d_call: -
v_call: TRBV7-9
clone_size: -
j_call: TRBJ1-2
cdr3_aa: CASSLVAPTTPNYGYTF
cdr3_nt: TGTGCCAGCAGCTTAGTAGCACCCACGACCCCTAACTATGGCTACACCTTC

d_call: TRBD2
v_call: TRBV5-1
clone_size: -
j_call: TRBJ2-1
cdr3_aa: CASSSSVPGLAGEEEQFF
cdr3_nt: TGCGCCAGCAGCTCCTCGGTCCCGGGACTAGCGGGAGAAGAGGAGCAGTTCTTC

d_call: -
v_call: TRBV28
clone_size: -
j_call: TRBJ1-3
cdr3_aa: CASRAQGSGNTIYF
cdr3_nt: TGTGCCAGCAGGGCACAGGGATCAGGAAACACCATATATTTT

d_call: -
v_call: TRBV7-3
clone_size: -
j_call: TRBJ2-2
cdr3_aa: CASSQTLSNTGELFF
cdr3_nt: TGTGCCAGCAGCCAGACTTTGTCGAACACCGGGGAGCTGTTTTTT

d_call: -
v_call: TRBV28
clone_size: -
j_call: TRBJ2-5
cdr3_aa: CASRAGRTYQETQYF
cdr3_nt: TGTGCCAGCAGGGCGGGACGGACGTACCAAGAGACCCAGTACTTC

d_call: TRBD1
v_call: TRBV5-5
clone_size: few
j_call: TRBJ2-6
cdr3_aa: CASRTTGANSGANVLTF
cdr3_nt: TGTGCCAGCAGAACGACAGGGGCGAACTCTGGGGCCAACGTCCTGACTTTC

d_call: -
v_call: TRBV27
clone_size: -
j_call: TRBJ1-1
cdr3_aa: CASRRRQQENTEAFF
cdr3_nt: TGTGCCAGCAGAAGAAGACAACAGGAGAACACTGAAGCTTTCTTT

d_call: TRBD1
v_call: TRBV5-5
clone_size: -
j_call: TRBJ2-7
cdr3_aa: CASSDRGAAYEQYF
cdr3_nt: TGTGCCAGCAGCGACAGGGGTGCAGCCTACGAGCAGTACTTC

d_call: TRBD1
v_call: TRBV10-1
clone_size: -
j_call: TRBJ2-2
cdr3_aa: CASSDRGQGVGELFF
cdr3_nt: TGCGCCAGCAGTGACAGGGGGCAGGGGGTCGGGGAGCTGTTTTTT

d_call: -
v_call: TRBV18
clone_size: -
j_call: TRBJ2-6
cdr3_aa: CASSKGTSGANVLTF
cdr3_nt: TGTGCCAGCTCAAAGGGTACCTCTGGGGCCAACGTCCTGACTTTC

d_call: TRBD2
v_call: TRBV3-1/TRBV3-2
clone_size: -
j_call: TRBJ2-5
cdr3_aa: CASSQDAGGQETQYF
cdr3_nt: TGTGCCAGCAGCCAAGATGCGGGGGGGCAAGAGACCCAGTACTTC

d_call: -
v_call: TRBV7-2
clone_size: -
j_call: TRBJ2-7
cdr3_aa: CASSSYPSALSYEQYF
cdr3_nt: TGTGCCAGCAGCTCGTATCCTAGCGCCCTCTCCTACGAGCAGTACTTC

d_call: -
v_call: TRBV28
clone_size: -
j_call: TRBJ2-1
cdr3_aa: CASWTESYNEQFF
cdr3_nt: TGTGCCTCCTGGACAGAAAGTTACAATGAGCAGTTCTTC

d_call: -
v_call: TRBV29-1
clone_size: -
j_call: TRBJ1-2
cdr3_aa: CSVDLIQGSSYGYTF
cdr3_nt: TGCAGCGTTGACCTAATCCAGGGGTCCTCCTATGGCTACACCTTC

d_call: -
v_call: TRBV24-1
clone_size: -
j_call: TRBJ1-2
cdr3_aa: CATSEGNGGYTF
cdr3_nt: TGTGCCACCAGTGAGGGGAATGGAGGCTACACCTTC

d_call: -
v_call: TRBV5-8
clone_size: few
j_call: TRBJ1-2
cdr3_aa: CASSLGVSGSYGYTF
cdr3_nt: TGTGCCAGCAGCTTGGGGGTGTCGGGGAGCTATGGCTACACCTTC

d_call: -
v_call: TRBV18
clone_size: -
j_call: TRBJ1-5
cdr3_aa: CASSGGAQGQPQHF
cdr3_nt: TGTGCCAGCTCAGGGGGGGCTCAGGGGCAGCCCCAGCATTTT

d_call: -
v_call: TRBV7-2
clone_size: -
j_call: TRBJ2-7
cdr3_aa: CASSVSSYEQYF
cdr3_nt: TGTGCCAGCAGCGTGTCCTCCTACGAGCAGTACTTC

d_call: -
v_call: TRBV11-2
clone_size: -
j_call: TRBJ2-7
cdr3_aa: CASSLRLTSYEQYF
cdr3_nt: TGTGCCAGCAGCTTAAGGCTAACCTCCTACGAGCAGTACTTC

d_call: TRBD1
v_call: TRBV28
clone_size: once
j_call: TRBJ1-6
cdr3_aa: CASSTGGWLGQGTSPLHF
cdr3_nt: TGTGCCAGCAGTACCGGGGGATGGTTGGGACAGGGGACTTCACCCCTCCACTTT

d_call: TRBD2
v_call: TRBV7-8
clone_size: -
j_call: TRBJ2-5
cdr3_aa: CASSTPTSGRARETQYF
cdr3_nt: TGTGCCAGCAGCACACCTACTAGCGGGAGGGCCCGTGAGACCCAGTACTTC

d_call: -
v_call: TRBV5-6
clone_size: -
j_call: TRBJ1-2
cdr3_aa: CASSLGQNYGYTF
cdr3_nt: TGTGCCAGCAGCTTGGGACAGAACTATGGCTACACCTTC

d_call: TRBD1
v_call: TRBV6-5
clone_size: -
j_call: TRBJ2-7
cdr3_aa: CASGVIRDSFYEQYF
cdr3_nt: TGTGCCAGCGGAGTGATCCGGGACAGCTTTTACGAGCAGTACTTC